These T cell receptor beta chains were read from a single sample in a study of T-cell reconstitution after alpha-beta-depleted transplantation in children. Via MiXCR, TCRdb re-called the PCR reads, giving one row per CDR3 protein. This sample has about a million distinct CDR3 sequences, with roughly 29% found just once. This material consisted of PBMCs, mostly from graft donor cells, taken 360 days after TCRalphabeta/CD19-depleted stem cell transplant. These receptors were collected from a boy in the first two years of life who had a stem cell transplant for SCID, so the T cells may come from the graft donor. Each CDR3 is given with its conserved first and last residue. The order of the fields is clone size, J gene, V gene, D gene, CDR3 protein, CDR3 DNA. A D gene is named only where the DNA matches it firmly. Size values are once, few and many counts, or a class for expanded clones, and some rows have none.

size: few
J: TRBJ1-1
V: TRBV28
D: NA
CDR3: CASSLSFVWDVFF
DNA: TGTGCCAGCAGTCTGTCCTTTGTATGGGACGTTTTCTTT

size: NA
J: TRBJ1-5
V: TRBV10-2
D: NA
CDR3: CASSERGGSNQPQHF
DNA: TGCGCCAGCAGTGAGCGGGGGGGGAGCAATCAGCCCCAGCATTTT

size: few
J: TRBJ2-7
V: TRBV2
D: NA
CDR3: CASSASGYEQYF
DNA: TGTGCCAGCAGTGCCAGCGGCTACGAGCAGTACTTC

size: few
J: TRBJ2-7
V: TRBV20-1
D: TRBD1
CDR3: CSARYQGAMAYEQYF
DNA: TGCAGTGCTAGATACCAGGGGGCCATGGCCTACGAGCAGTACTTC

size: NA
J: TRBJ2-5
V: TRBV20-1
D: TRBD2
CDR3: CSARDPRTSGGAHETQYF
DNA: TGCAGTGCTAGAGATCCCCGGACTAGCGGGGGGGCCCACGAGACCCAGTACTTC

size: few
J: TRBJ2-2
V: TRBV18
D: NA
CDR3: CASSPLGSHTGELFF
DNA: TGTGCCAGCTCACCACTGGGTTCCCACACCGGGGAGCTGTTTTTT

size: NA
J: TRBJ1-1
V: TRBV29-1
D: NA
CDR3: CSVGKGGNTEAFF
DNA: TGCAGCGTTGGTAAGGGTGGGAACACTGAAGCTTTCTTT

size: few
J: TRBJ1-4
V: TRBV6-5
D: NA
CDR3: CASSYWGGNEKLFF
DNA: TGTGCCAGCAGTTACTGGGGGGGAAATGAAAAACTGTTTTTT

size: NA
J: TRBJ2-7
V: TRBV28
D: TRBD2
CDR3: CASRSSTSGGREQYF
DNA: TGTGCCAGCAGATCATCTACTAGCGGGGGACGCGAGCAGTACTTC

size: few
J: TRBJ2-5
V: TRBV5-1
D: TRBD1
CDR3: CASSGRTGSETQYF
DNA: TGCGCCAGCAGCGGGAGGACAGGGTCGGAGACCCAGTACTTC

size: NA
J: TRBJ2-7
V: TRBV20-1
D: NA
CDR3: CSAGGLSRSSYEQYF
DNA: TGCAGTGCTGGAGGACTGAGCCGAAGCTCCTACGAGCAGTACTTC

size: NA
J: TRBJ2-1
V: TRBV24-1
D: NA
CDR3: CATSDLPASEQFF
DNA: TGTGCCACCAGTGATTTGCCTGCCAGTGAGCAGTTCTTC

size: NA
J: TRBJ2-1
V: TRBV5-1
D: TRBD2
CDR3: CASSLGGAGVSYNEQFF
DNA: TGCGCCAGCAGCTTGGGAGGGGCGGGGGTTTCCTACAATGAGCAGTTCTTC

size: few
J: TRBJ2-3
V: TRBV20-1
D: NA
CDR3: CSARMARGEGAADTQYF
DNA: TGCAGTGCTAGAATGGCTCGCGGAGAAGGTGCGGCAGATACGCAGTATTTT

size: NA
J: TRBJ2-3
V: TRBV18
D: NA
CDR3: CASSPQGPQVFSTDTQYF
DNA: TGTGCCAGCTCACCCCAAGGGCCGCAGGTTTTTAGCACAGATACGCAGTATTTT

size: NA
J: TRBJ2-1
V: TRBV11-3
D: TRBD2
CDR3: CASSSGLAVDEQFF
DNA: TGTGCCAGCAGCTCAGGACTAGCCGTCGATGAGCAGTTCTTC